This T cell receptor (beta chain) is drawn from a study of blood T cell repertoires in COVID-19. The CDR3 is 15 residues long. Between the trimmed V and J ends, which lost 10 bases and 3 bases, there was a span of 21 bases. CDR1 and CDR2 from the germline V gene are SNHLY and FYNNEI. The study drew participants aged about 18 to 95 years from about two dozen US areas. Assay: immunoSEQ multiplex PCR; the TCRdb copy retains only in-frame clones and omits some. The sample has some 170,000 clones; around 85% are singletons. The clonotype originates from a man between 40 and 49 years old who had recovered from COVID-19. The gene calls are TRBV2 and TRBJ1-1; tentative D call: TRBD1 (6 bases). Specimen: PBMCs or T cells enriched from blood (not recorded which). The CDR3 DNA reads TGTGCCACCCACCCCGCGCGGGCAGGGGACACTGAAGCTTTCTTT. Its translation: CATHPARAGDTEAFF. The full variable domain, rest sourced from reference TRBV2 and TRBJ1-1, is EPEVTQTPSHQVTQMGQEVILRCVPISNHLYFYWYRQILGQKVEFLVSFYNNEISEKSEIFDDQFSVERPDGSNFTLKIRSTKLEDSAMYFCATHPARAGDTEAFFGQGTRLTVV.